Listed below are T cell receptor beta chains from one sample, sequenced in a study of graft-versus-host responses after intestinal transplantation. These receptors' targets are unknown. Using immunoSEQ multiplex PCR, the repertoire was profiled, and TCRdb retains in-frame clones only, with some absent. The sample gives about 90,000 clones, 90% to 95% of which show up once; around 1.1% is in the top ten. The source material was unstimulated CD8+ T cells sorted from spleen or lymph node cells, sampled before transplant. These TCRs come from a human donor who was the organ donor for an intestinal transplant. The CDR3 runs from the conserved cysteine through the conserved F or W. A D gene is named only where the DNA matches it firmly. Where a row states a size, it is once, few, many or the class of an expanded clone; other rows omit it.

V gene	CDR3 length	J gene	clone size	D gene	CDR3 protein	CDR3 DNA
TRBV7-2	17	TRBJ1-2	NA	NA	CASSSETGWGLYYGYTF	TGTGCCAGCAGCTCAGAAACCGGGTGGGGACTCTACTATGGCTACACCTTC
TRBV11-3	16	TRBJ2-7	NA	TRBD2	CASSFPRGERSYEQYF	TGTGCCAGCAGTTTTCCACGGGGGGAAAGGTCCTACGAGCAGTACTTC
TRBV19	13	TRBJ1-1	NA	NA	CASSFNGNTEAFF	TGTGCCAGTAGTTTCAACGGGAACACTGAAGCTTTCTTT
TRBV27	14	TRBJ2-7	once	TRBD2	CASSPGLARYEQYF	TGTGCCAGCAGTCCGGGACTAGCGAGATACGAGCAGTACTTC
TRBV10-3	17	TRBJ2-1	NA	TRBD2	CAISEQRESRVYNEQFF	TGTGCCATCAGTGAACAGCGGGAGAGCCGGGTGTACAATGAGCAGTTCTTC
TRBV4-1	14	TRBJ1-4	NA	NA	CASSQDLANEKLFF	TGCGCCAGCAGCCAAGATCTAGCTAATGAAAAACTGTTTTTT
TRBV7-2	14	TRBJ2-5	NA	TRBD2	CASSPSGTVETQYF	TGTGCCAGCAGTCCCAGCGGGACGGTGGAGACCCAGTACTTC
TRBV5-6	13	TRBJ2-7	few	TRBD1	CASSHTTGVEQYF	TGTGCCAGCAGCCATACGACAGGGGTCGAGCAGTACTTC
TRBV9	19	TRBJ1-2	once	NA	CASSIGDVVGGVVNYGYTF	TGTGCCAGCAGCATTGGCGATGTAGTCGGAGGGGTAGTAAACTATGGCTACACCTTC
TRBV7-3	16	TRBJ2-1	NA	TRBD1	CASGPTGAITYNEQFF	TGTGCCAGCGGACCGACAGGGGCCATAACCTACAATGAGCAGTTCTTC
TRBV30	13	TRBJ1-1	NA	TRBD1	CAWSASGGTEAFF	TGTGCCTGGAGCGCATCAGGGGGAACTGAAGCTTTCTTT
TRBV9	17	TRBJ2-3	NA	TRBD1	CASSGTYRGAGTDTQYF	TGTGCCAGCAGCGGAACGTACAGGGGTGCTGGGACAGATACGCAGTATTTT
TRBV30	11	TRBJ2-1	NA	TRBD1	CASITGAEQFF	TGTGCCAGCATTACAGGGGCTGAGCAGTTCTTC
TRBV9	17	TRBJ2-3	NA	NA	CASSVSLSASSTDTQYF	TGTGCCAGCAGCGTATCCCTATCTGCCTCGAGCACAGATACGCAGTATTTT
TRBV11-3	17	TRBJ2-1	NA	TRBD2	CASSLSPAGGLYNEQFF	TGTGCCAGCAGCTTATCGCCAGCGGGGGGGCTTTACAATGAGCAGTTCTTC
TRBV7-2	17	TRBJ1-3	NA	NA	CASSSRRSVIGGNTIYF	TGTGCCAGCAGTTCCCGGAGGTCGGTAATTGGGGGAAACACCATATATTTT
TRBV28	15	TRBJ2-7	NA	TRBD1	CASSQDRGEPYEQYF	TGTGCCAGCAGCCAAGACAGGGGCGAACCCTACGAGCAGTACTTC
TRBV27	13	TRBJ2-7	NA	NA	CASRMTGAYEQYF	TGTGCCAGCAGGATGACAGGAGCCTACGAGCAGTACTTC
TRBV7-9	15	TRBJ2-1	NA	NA	CASSLAGGSRNEQFF	TGTGCCAGCAGCTTAGCGGGAGGCAGCAGGAATGAGCAGTTCTTC
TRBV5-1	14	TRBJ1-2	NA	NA	CASSQATLGYGYTF	TGCGCCAGCAGCCAGGCGACCTTGGGCTATGGCTACACCTTC
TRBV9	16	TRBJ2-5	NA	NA	CASSVGISLQGETQYF	TGTGCCAGCAGCGTAGGCATTAGTCTACAGGGAGAGACCCAGTACTTC
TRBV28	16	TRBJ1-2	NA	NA	CASSSSQEKANYGYTF	TGTGCCAGCAGTTCTTCCCAGGAAAAAGCTAACTATGGCTACACCTTC
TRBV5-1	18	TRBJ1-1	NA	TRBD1	CASSFRQGGFFLYTEAFF	TGCGCCAGCAGCTTCAGACAGGGTGGGTTTTTTCTGTACACTGAAGCTTTCTTT
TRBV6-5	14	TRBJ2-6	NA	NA	CASSRSDGANVLTF	TGTGCCAGCAGTCGGTCTGATGGGGCCAACGTCCTGACTTTC
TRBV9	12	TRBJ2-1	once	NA	CASSVDESEQFF	TGTGCCAGCAGCGTAGACGAGAGTGAGCAGTTCTTC
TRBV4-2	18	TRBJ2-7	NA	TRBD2	CASSQPGLAGAYSYEQYF	TGTGCCAGCAGCCAGCCGGGACTAGCGGGGGCCTACTCCTACGAGCAGTACTTC
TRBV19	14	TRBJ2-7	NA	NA	CASSISGGVYEQYF	TGTGCCAGTAGTATCTCAGGAGGGGTCTACGAGCAGTACTTC
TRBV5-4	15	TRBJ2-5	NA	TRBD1	CASSSRGQGWETQYF	TGTGCCAGCAGCTCGCGCGGACAGGGGTGGGAGACCCAGTACTTC
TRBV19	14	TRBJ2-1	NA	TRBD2	CASTTSGSVYEQFF	TGTGCCAGTACCACCAGCGGGAGCGTGTATGAGCAGTTCTTC
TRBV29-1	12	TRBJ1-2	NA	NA	CSVGSESYGYTF	TGCAGCGTCGGGTCCGAGAGCTATGGCTACACCTTC
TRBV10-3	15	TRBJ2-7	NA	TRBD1	CAISDPGTGGDEQYF	TGTGCCATCAGTGACCCCGGGACAGGGGGCGACGAGCAGTACTTC
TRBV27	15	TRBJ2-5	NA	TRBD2	CASSPGLAGQETQYF	TGTGCCAGCAGTCCGGGACTAGCGGGACAAGAGACCCAGTACTTC
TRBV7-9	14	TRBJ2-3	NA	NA	CASSHLGLTDTQYF	TGTGCCAGCAGCCACCTGGGGCTGACAGATACGCAGTATTTT
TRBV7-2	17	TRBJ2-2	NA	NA	CASSLGLAIEGTGELFF	TGTGCCAGCAGCTTAGGCTTAGCCATCGAGGGCACCGGGGAGCTGTTTTTT
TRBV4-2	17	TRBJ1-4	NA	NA	CASSQVVLGGRNEKLFF	TGTGCCAGCAGCCAAGTTGTCCTGGGGGGGCGGAATGAAAAACTGTTTTTT
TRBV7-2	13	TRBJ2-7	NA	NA	CASSLVEGRHLYF	TGTGCCAGCAGCTTAGTGGAGGGCCGCCATCTGTACTTC
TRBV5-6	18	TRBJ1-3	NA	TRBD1	CASTYGSTGGRTGNTIYF	TGTGCCAGCACCTACGGATCGACAGGGGGCAGGACTGGAAACACCATATATTTT
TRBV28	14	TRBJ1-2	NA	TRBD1	CASSQRGQPTGYTF	TGTGCCAGCAGCCAGAGGGGACAGCCGACTGGCTACACCTTC
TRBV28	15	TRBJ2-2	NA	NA	CASSLYIRGGGELFF	TGTGCCAGCAGTTTATACATCAGGGGCGGCGGGGAGCTGTTTTTT
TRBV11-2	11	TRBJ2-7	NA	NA	CASSSYYEQYF	TGTGCCAGCAGCTCCTACTACGAGCAGTACTTC
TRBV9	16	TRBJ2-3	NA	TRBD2	CASSVSSGGYTDTQYF	TGTGCCAGCAGCGTATCCAGCGGGGGGTACACAGATACGCAGTATTTT
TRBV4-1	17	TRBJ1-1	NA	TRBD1	CASSQVPDRGRGTEAFF	TGCGCCAGCAGCCAAGTCCCGGACAGGGGGCGCGGCACTGAAGCTTTCTTT
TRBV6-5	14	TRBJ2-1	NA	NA	CASSTSPTGNEQFF	TGTGCCAGCAGCACGTCTCCCACGGGCAATGAGCAGTTCTTC
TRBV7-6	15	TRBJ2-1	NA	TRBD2	CASSPGLASYNEQFF	TGTGCCAGCAGCCCCGGACTAGCGTCCTACAATGAGCAGTTCTTC
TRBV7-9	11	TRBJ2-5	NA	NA	CASSFSETQYF	TGTGCCAGCAGCTTCTCGGAGACCCAGTACTTC
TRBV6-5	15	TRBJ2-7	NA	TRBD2	CASSLRTSLPFEQYF	TGTGCCAGCTCCCTCCGGACTAGCTTGCCGTTCGAGCAGTACTTC
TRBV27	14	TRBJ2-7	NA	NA	CASSFLDSFHEQYF	TGTGCCAGCAGTTTCCTAGACAGTTTCCACGAGCAGTACTTC
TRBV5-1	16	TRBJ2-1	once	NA	CASSLGTAAVYDEQFF	TGCGCCAGCAGCTTGGGGACAGCCGCCGTGTACGATGAGCAGTTCTTC
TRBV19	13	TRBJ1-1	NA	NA	CASSFLMNTEAFF	TGTGCCAGTAGCTTCCTAATGAACACTGAAGCTTTCTTT
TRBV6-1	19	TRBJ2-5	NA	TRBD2	CASSADRARTSGSQETQYF	TGTGCCAGCAGTGCAGACAGGGCTAGGACTAGCGGGAGTCAAGAGACCCAGTACTTC
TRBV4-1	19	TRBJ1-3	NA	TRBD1	CASSPKRGDRAVRRNTIYF	TGCGCCAGCAGCCCGAAGAGGGGGGACAGGGCTGTTAGAAGGAACACCATATATTTT